This T cell receptor (beta chain) appears in the sequencing data of a study of cytomegalovirus exposure and HLA in healthy donors (dated by TCRdb to between 2016 and 2019). Background for the entire study: An earlier analysis of some 500 of the donors reported 250 to 300 Gb of sequence data and 117 million unique TCR beta sequences from about 179 million T cells. All discovery cohort repertoires had been generated using a single sequencing platform. Alongside the repertoire data, information on donor age, sex, ethnicity and CMV serostatus was compiled. High-throughput TCR immunosequencing, statistical association of individual TCRs with disease status, and machine learning were combined to predict cytomegalovirus infection status. Approximately 300 gigabases of sequencing data and 70 million to 95 million unique TCR sequences made up an early release that covered roughly 670 HLA-typed donors. Across some 400 genotyped donors of the cohort, an average of about 240,000 unique TCR beta nucleotide sequences per donor were sequenced, and roughly a sixth of those sequences were non-productive. Rather than drawing on any new phenotypic data, the later analysis identified candidate immune exposures from TCR beta sequences and the way those sequences occurred across donors. Using immunosequencing, the study profiled T cell repertoires from approximately 700 subjects and related those repertoires to cytomegalovirus serostatus. Both class I and class II loci were covered by HLA typing, at four-digit resolution. Of the 350 to 450 genotyped donors, approximately 83% fell in the genetic ancestry cluster associated with self-reported Caucasian donors. Roughly five DR-DQ haplotypes were handled as single units for association and clustering because linkage in the cohort was strong. The number of donors typed differed by locus, with about 629-640 for A, B, C, DRB1 and DQB1, more than 500 for DQA1, 600 to 610 for DPA1, and about 450 for DPB1. A later analysis re-analyzed previously published TCR beta repertoires from about 730 donors and added high-resolution HLA genotyping to study TCR occurrence patterns. In addition to the first cohort of 666 subjects, a separate validation cohort of 130 or so different subjects was used. The study was designed to test whether signatures of past pathogen exposure could be identified by cataloging public T cell receptors. An earlier analysis of approximately 500 of the donors applied high-throughput TCR beta sequencing to assess whether each TCR beta V gene segment acted as functional or pseudogenic. A later genetic analysis used genome-wide SNP genotypes for about 60% of the roughly 670 donors, treating that subset as a discovery cohort. Overall results and qualifications from the work: A further reported finding was that TCR beta sequences accurately predicted the HLA-A and HLA-B alleles for most subjects in the first cohort. The sequencing pipeline was judged likely to have produced a cluster of highly shared sequence variants as a technical artifact. In a later analysis, most CMV-associated TCR beta chains were found to appear HLA-restricted, with HLA associations seemingly driven largely by CMV exposure. In a later analysis, several top co-occurrence clusters were reported to appear linked to parvovirus B19, influenza, CMV and Epstein-Barr virus. The classifier was reported to diagnose cytomegalovirus status with high specificity and sensitivity in both the original and validation cohorts. In a later analysis, the rate of TCR association differed among HLA loci, with DRB1 alleles having the most associated TCRs and HLA-C alleles having the fewest. Correlated functional status among segregating V segments might reflect linkage disequilibrium, but an unknown experimental factor could not be ruled out. In this cohort, only TCR beta chains were sequenced, and detectable features were limited by the absence of alpha or paired-chain data. An earlier analysis of approximately 530 of the donors showed that most TCR beta V segments appeared in productive rearrangements either about 90% or about 30% of the time, which broadly matched IMGT annotations. Across donors, most TCR sequences were observed very rarely, whereas some public TCRs were present in many individuals. A later analysis found that HLA-associated TCR beta chains were more clonally expanded and had lower generation probabilities than equally common non-associated chains. Immune exposure information for the cohort was limited to CMV serostatus. Roughly uniform sequencing depth across donors was assumed in presence/absence analyses, although this assumption may not hold. A later genetic analysis reported fewer N-insertions in productive TCRs among donors in an Asian-associated ancestry cluster than the approximately 670-donor mean. A total of roughly 160 TCR beta chains were listed by the study as associated with cytomegalovirus. Three of the identified cytomegalovirus-associated TCR beta chains were confirmed in vitro to be specific for cytomegalovirus antigens. A later analysis associated about 17,000 TCR beta sequences with specific HLA alleles at a false discovery rate of 0.05. Because HLA typing was unavailable for some donors at each locus, only the typed subset was used in association tests. Assigning TCR associations to individual alleles was difficult when HLA alleles, especially DR and DQ, strongly co-occurred. Because counts were too low, under 20 rarely observed V segments, including chromosome 9 orphons, were left out of the earlier analysis of about 500 of the donors. The authors suggested that the approach could potentially be generalized to other disease states and immunological phenotypes. In a later genetic analysis, a missense DCLRE1C variant was associated with V-gene and J-gene trimming of TCR beta chains, and the association was replicated in an independent cohort. Because the 87-base-pair reads could not distinguish some IMGT-functional V segments, including TRBV6-2 and TRBV6-3, those segments were excluded.

In the case of this clone: Its antigen is not yet known. There are no base qualities to consult, and no much larger clone falls within one base.

The CDR3 spans 12 residues, from the cysteine through the phenylalanine. Of the read, only the CDR3 DNA is kept; its 36 bases are in frame from base 1. The germline ends are 8 bases apart after V is trimmed by 3 bases and J by 6 bases. The germline V gene (reference sequence) supplies CDR1 MNHEY and CDR2 SMNVEV. In total, just over 650 healthy bone marrow donors made up the cohort. At the time of sampling, all cohort members were nominally healthy, though unrecorded immune exposures were likely present. The donor was CMV seropositive and belonged to the group of 250 to 350 seropositive cohort members. A peripheral blood sample was collected from each donor, and TCR beta sequencing was performed on peripheral blood mononuclear cells. The Qiagen DNeasy Blood Extraction Kit was used to extract genomic DNA from the blood cell samples. Preparation of the library involved the immunoSEQ multiplex PCR assay. For the multiplex PCR, a mixture combining 60 forward primers for TCR Vbeta segments and 13 reverse primers for TCR Jbeta segments was used. The CDR3 region of rearranged TCR beta genes was amplified from genomic DNA with a multiplex PCR assay. The amplified TCR beta libraries were sequenced on the Illumina HiSeq System as 87-base-pair reads. The original methods were these. In a later analysis, around 80 million unique TCR beta chains were counted across the 666 repertoires, and some 10 million of these chains were shared by at least two donors. A nearest-neighbor algorithm error-corrected the raw reads and collapsed the reads into unique sequences, merging closely related sequences to remove PCR and sequencing errors. CDR3 sequences were aligned to IMGT reference sequences to assign V, D and J gene segments. For a sequence to be retained, a match of at least six nucleotides to both a V gene segment and a J gene segment was required. A rearrangement was called productive if the CDR3 had no stop codons and remained in frame with V and J, and every other rearrangement was called non-productive. Following IMGT convention, CDR3 was defined as the stretch from the second conserved V-encoded cysteine to the conserved J-encoded phenylalanine. Sequences without an unambiguous match to a single V gene segment were excluded from the earlier analysis of 500 to 700 of the donors. An earlier analysis of 450 to 650 of the donors called V segments functional above 56.7% productive rearrangements and segregating when the between-donor standard deviation exceeded 5%. To diagnose cytomegalovirus status from the catalog of TCR beta chain sequences, a statistical classification framework was built. A later analysis assigned V and J genes by comparing TCR nucleotide sequences with IMGT/GENE-DB human TR gene sequences. Using the TCRdist pipeline, a later analysis assigned CDR3 sequences along with most-parsimonious VDJ recombination scenarios. In a later analysis, each TCR beta chain was defined by its CDR3 amino acid sequence together with its V-gene family, and reads without a unique V-gene family were excluded. As a way to deal with suspected cross-contamination and a sequencing artifact, a later analysis dropped 450 to 600 nucleotide sequences that were highly shared and had low generation probability. In a later analysis, a clonal expansion index was calculated for each public chain from normalized within-repertoire ranks of inferred template counts. A later analysis computed generation probabilities with a VDJ recombination model fitted to out-of-frame rearrangements, and checked the results against IGoR. A later analysis scored TCR-TCR, TCR-HLA and TCR-CMV co-occurrence with hypergeometric tests, applying a repertoire-size bias correction to TCR pairs. In a later analysis, false discovery rates were estimated by permuting HLA or CMV assignments 20 times. In a later analysis, co-occurring TCRs were grouped using DBSCAN, and TCRdist sequence similarity was added for clustering within HLA-allele-positive subsets. Repertoires with fewer than 30,000 or more than 120,000 public chains were left out of co-occurrence clustering, as were a handful of repertoires with anomalous nucleotide sharing. The table comes from immuneACCESS by way of TCRdb, which keeps in-frame sequences with V and J called. Part of the clones is missing from these tables; in studies checked, under half for an unresolved V gene and the rest for unknown reasons. V, J and clone size are taken as reported in that table, and D and trimming were inferred from the DNA itself. This sample comprises approximately 160,000 clones, approximately 78% of them detected only once. The top ten constitute around 0.91% of the sample.

Sequenced input: PBMCs. Here the chain combines TRBV27 and TRBJ1-2; no D gene is confidently identified. The sequence was obtained from a girl aged 2-10 years in good health and CMV-seropositive. The CDR3 loop reads CASSFEGNGYTF. The bases are TGTGCCAGCAGTTTCGAGGGAAATGGCTACACCTTC.